The 21 T cell receptor beta chains presented below share a single source sample, sequenced in a study of T cells expressing NK-cell markers. From its re-call of the 5' RACE reads, TCRdb lists each CDR3 protein once, without DNA. The sample has roughly 380,000 distinct CDR3 sequences; the top ten hold 4% to 6.5%. Sequencing used blood T cells: a sorted CD56 or NKG2C T cell subset, CD4+ or CD8+ T cells, or bulk PBMC T cells (not recorded which). The receptors originated from a man between 18 and 69 years old in good health.

The chain employs TRBV18 and TRBJ2-1; the TCRdb call, TRBD1, lacks DNA for checking. Germline lookup yields CDR1 KGHSH and CDR2 LQKENI. This CDR3 spans 14 amino acids. The CDR3: CASSHGTGYNEQFF.

The J gene is TRBJ2-3, the V gene TRBV12-3 or TRBV12-4; the D call from TCRdb, TRBD2, cannot be confirmed without DNA. The CDR3 sequence is 16 residues long. CDR3 protein: CASSLGRPSGTDTQYF.

The V and J genes are TRBV7-8 and TRBJ2-3; checking the TCRdb D call of TRBD1 is not possible without DNA. This CDR3 contains 13 residues. Germline values: CDR1 SGHVS, CDR2 FQNEAQ. Here the CDR3 reads CASSEQGMDTQYF.

V is TRBV6-1 and J is TRBJ2-4; TCRdb outputs TRBD1, but without DNA this stays unchecked. This CDR3 has 15 amino acids. The germline V gene encodes CDR1 MNHNS and CDR2 SASEGT. The CDR3 loop is CATTSGAFAKNIQYF.

The chain employs TRBV20-1 and TRBJ1-1. This CDR3 comprises 14 residues. Germline CDR1 DFQATT, CDR2 SNEGSKA (reference sequence). The CDR3 is CSAREPGAIAEAFF.

J is TRBJ2-7 and V is TRBV2; TCRdb returns TRBD1, unconfirmable since there is no DNA. The germline gives CDR1 SNHLY, CDR2 FYNNEI. The CDR3 covers 15 residues. The CDR3 loop reads CASSGLGGLTSEQYF. The entire variable domain, with the rest obtained from reference TRBV2 and TRBJ2-7, is as follows: EPEVTQTPSHQVTQMGQEVILRCVPISNHLYFYWYRQILGQKVEFLVSFYNNEISEKSEIFDDQFSVERPDGSNFTLKIRSTKLEDSAMYFCASSGLGGLTSEQYFGPGTRLTVT.

The J gene is TRBJ1-2, the V gene TRBV3-1; TCRdb calls TRBD1, which cannot be checked without DNA. Germline-derived CDR1 and CDR2 are LGHDT and YNNKEL (reference sequence). The CDR3 totals 14 residues. This CDR3 reads CASSQGRGSIGYTF.

The genes are TRBV4-2 and TRBJ2-5; TCRdb calls TRBD1, which cannot be checked without DNA. Germline CDR1 LGHNA, CDR2 YNFKEQ. The CDR3 loop spans 17 amino acids. This CDR3 is CASSQELVGGKRSTQYF.

The chain is built from TRBV7-8 and TRBJ1-1; the TCRdb D gene call, TRBD1, has no DNA to confirm it. The CDR3 runs 12 residues. Looked up from germline, CDR1 is SGHVS and CDR2 is FQNEAQ. The CDR3 reads CASRTGITEAFF.

This rearrangement joins TRBV20-1 to TRBJ1-5. Germline lookup yields CDR1 DFQATT and CDR2 SNEGSKA (reference sequence). This CDR3 comprises 11 residues. The CDR3 is CSASGNQPQHF.

The rearrangement uses TRBV6-1 and TRBJ1-4. CDR3 length equals 16 residues. Germline V lookup: CDR1 MNHNS, CDR2 SASEGT. The CDR3 is CASSRSSNPTNEKLFF.

The CDR3 loop reads CASRTSGGSGELFF. This chain joins TRBV3-1 and TRBJ2-2; TCRdb outputs TRBD2, but without DNA this stays unchecked. The germline CDR1 and CDR2 sequences are LGHDT and YNNKEL (reference sequence). This CDR3 has 14 residues.

The rearrangement uses TRBV12-3 or TRBV12-4 and TRBJ2-1; TCRdb indicates TRBD2, and absent DNA this call remains unverified. The CDR3 is 16 amino acids. The CDR3 here is CASSLDLARGGTEQFF.

This rearrangement joins TRBV20-1 to TRBJ1-4; the TRBD1 assignment by TCRdb is unverifiable without DNA. The CDR3 runs 14 residues. Per the germline V gene, CDR1 is DFQATT and CDR2 is SNEGSKA (reference sequence). CDR3 amino acids: CSARTGTGPGKLFF.

V gene TRBV7-9 combines with J gene TRBJ2-7; TCRdb gives TRBD1 as the D gene, but with no DNA this cannot be confirmed. Germline V gene data show CDR1 as SEHNR and CDR2 as FQNEAQ (reference sequence). This CDR3 has 13 residues. CDR3 sequence: CASSAQGNYEQYF.

The J gene is TRBJ1-1, the V gene TRBV19; the TRBD1 assignment by TCRdb is unverifiable without DNA. This CDR3 comprises 14 residues. Germline values: CDR1 LNHDA, CDR2 SQIVND (reference sequence). The CDR3 protein is CASSMGQASTEAFF.

This sequence joins TRBV2 and TRBJ2-7. The CDR3 contains 13 residues. Germline CDR1 reads SNHLY; CDR2 reads FYNNEI. This CDR3 reads CASSGHSLYEQYF.

The rearrangement links TRBV20-1 to TRBJ1-2; as DNA is missing, the TRBD1 call by TCRdb cannot be tested. This CDR3 region has 13 residues. CDR1 is DFQATT, CDR2 SNEGSKA, per germline (reference sequence). The CDR3 protein is CSATPPAGYGYTF.

The chain couples TRBV9 to TRBJ2-1; TCRdb indicates TRBD1, and absent DNA this call remains unverified. The germline gives CDR1 SGDLS, CDR2 YYNGEE. This CDR3 region has 16 residues. This CDR3 reads CASSVAPGTGANEQFF.

V and J are TRBV12-3 or TRBV12-4 and TRBJ1-2. This CDR3 has 13 amino acids. CDR3 sequence: CASSHRINYGYTF.

This chain links TRBV20-1 with TRBJ1-2. Germline V gene lookup returns CDR1 DFQATT and CDR2 SNEGSKA (reference sequence). The CDR3 covers 15 residues. The CDR3 spells CSARTGNGGNYGYTF.